This TCR beta chain was captured in a study of OX40 agonist ivuxolimab in advanced cancers. On the study more broadly: Subjects had a mean age of roughly 60 years, with a range of roughly 20 to 79; 82.7% were male.

This CDR3 has 17 amino acids. Germline V gene sequence: CDR1 LNHDA, CDR2 SQIVND (reference sequence). V dropped 3 bases and J dropped 3; count of bases not matched to a gene: 6. The repertoire was sequenced with immunoSEQ multiplex PCR; TCRdb's copy has only in-frame clones and lacks some. The sample has about 64,000 clones, 91% seen once. For this clone: Its matching antigen is unknown.

Study-level findings and limits: At 0.1 to 3.0 mg/kg and by week 6, CD4+ and CD8+ T cells in the blood had expanded clonally. In general, CD8+ T cells held more expanded clones than CD4+ did, on average. Antigen targets of the expanded peripheral T cells went undetermined.

The sample was CD4+ or CD8+ T cells sorted from blood, taken in a trial of the OX40 agonist ivuxolimab. V is TRBV19 and J is TRBJ2-6; 9 bases are shared with TRBD1. This sequence was found in an adult with an advanced solid tumor such as melanoma, head and neck, liver or kidney cancer. The DNA of the CDR3 is TGTGCCAGTAGTATCACCACAGGGGGCGGTGGGGCCAACGTCCTGACTTTC. As protein: CASSITTGGGGANVLTF.